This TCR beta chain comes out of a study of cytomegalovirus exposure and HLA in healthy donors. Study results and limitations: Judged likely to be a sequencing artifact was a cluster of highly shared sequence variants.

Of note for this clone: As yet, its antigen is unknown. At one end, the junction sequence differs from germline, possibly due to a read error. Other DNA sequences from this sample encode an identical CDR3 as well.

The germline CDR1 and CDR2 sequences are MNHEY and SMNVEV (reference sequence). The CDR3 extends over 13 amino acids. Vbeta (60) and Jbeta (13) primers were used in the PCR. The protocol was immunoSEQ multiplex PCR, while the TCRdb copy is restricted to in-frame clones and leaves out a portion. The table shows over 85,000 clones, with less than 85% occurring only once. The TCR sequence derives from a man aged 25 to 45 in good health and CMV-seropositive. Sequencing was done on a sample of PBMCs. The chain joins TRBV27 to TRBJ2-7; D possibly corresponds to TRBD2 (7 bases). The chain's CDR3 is CATAPGGLYEQYF. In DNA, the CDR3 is TGCGCCACCGCCCCGGGGGGCCTCTACGAGCAGTACTTC.